This T cell receptor beta chain emerged from a study of vaccination effects on CD4 cells after COVID-19. Across the study: Antigen-specific CD4+ T cells were expanded (with viral peptide pools) by the ViraFEST assay ahead of sequencing. After the second dose, samples were taken at median day 72.

TCRdb's table, derived via immunoSEQ multiplex PCR, lists solely in-frame clones and lacks some. Among approximately 37,000 clones listed, 65% to 75% were seen once. Overall study results and limits: Marked clonal contraction was seen late after vaccination (in both infection- and vaccine-induced clones). Early post-infection timepoints were absent, and convalescent patients were few.

At the end of around eleven days of culture, CD4+ T cells were isolated. The vaccine given was either BNT162b2 or mRNA-1273, in two doses. J gave up 5 bases and V 10 bases, and 12 bases lay outside the gene matches. Germline CDR1 is MNHEY and CDR2 is SVGAGI. This CDR3 region has 14 residues. This clone was observed a handful of times. The antigen remains unidentified. Specimen: CD4+ T cells from PBMCs cultured without peptide, collected after COVID-19 vaccination. The TCR sequence derives from a human donor who received a COVID-19 vaccine. V is TRBV6-5 and J is TRBJ2-5; 8 nucleotides align to TRBD1. For the CDR3, the DNA is TGTGCCATCGACAGGGGTAACGGCTTCGAGACCCAGTACTTC. Translated, it gives CAIDRGNGFETQYF.